There are a few counts of the clone carrying this T cell receptor (beta chain). This sample is drawn from a study of T-cell reconstitution after alpha-beta-depleted transplantation in children. Germline CDR1 and CDR2: LNHDA and SQIVND (reference sequence). The CDR3 has 15 residues. V lost 1 base, J lost 2 bases, and 10 bases lay in between. Researchers prepared the TCRbeta library using unique molecular identifiers, the study reports. TCRdb recomputed calls from the PCR reads with MiXCR, one row per CDR3 protein. The repertoire holds just under 550,000 distinct CDR3 sequences, with around 16% as singletons.

The rearrangement uses TRBV19 and TRBJ2-3, with unresolved D. The sample in question was PBMCs from the stem cell graft donor, obtained from the stem cell graft. This receptor was identified in a human donor who donated a stem cell graft to a child with acute lymphoblastic leukemia. The CDR3 loop is CASSIVPSFTDTQYF. Here the CDR3 DNA reads TGTGCCAGTAGTATAGTGCCTAGTTTCACAGATACGCAGTATTTT. Complete variable domain (other parts from reference TRBV19 and TRBJ2-3): DGGITQSPKYLFRKEGQNVTLSCEQNLNHDAMYWYRQDPGQGLRLIYYSQIVNDFQKGDIAEGYSVSREKKESFPLTVTSAQKNPTAFYLCASSIVPSFTDTQYFGPGTRLTVL.